These 11 T cell receptor beta chains share one sample of origin, sequenced in a study of blood T cell repertoires in COVID-19. TCRdb's table, derived via immunoSEQ multiplex PCR, lists solely in-frame clones and lacks some. The sample has around 130,000 clones; less than 90% are singletons. Source material: PBMCs or T cells enriched from blood (not recorded which). These receptors were collected from a woman aged 45 to 65 who had recovered from COVID-19.

The sample holds one count of this clone. The chain employs TRBV7-9 and TRBJ1-1; the match to TRBD1 covers 8 bases. The CDR3 is 15 residues long. Germline CDR1 SEHNR, CDR2 FQNEAQ (reference sequence). The J segment lost 4 bases and the V segment lost 2 bases, leaving 6 bases of the junction unmatched. In nucleotides, the CDR3 is TGTGCCAGCAGCTTACAGGGGGCGCTGAGCACTGAAGCTTTCTTT. Its translation: CASSLQGALSTEAFF. The variable domain in full, with the rest retrieved from reference TRBV7-9 and TRBJ1-1, is DTGVSQNPRHKITKRGQNVTFRCDPISEHNRLYWYRQTLGQGPEFLTYFQNEAQLEKSRLLSDRFSAERPKGSFSTLEIQRTEQGDSAMYLCASSLQGALSTEAFFGQGTRLTVV.

A few counts support this clone. The chain recombines TRBV4-1 with TRBJ2-7; maybe TRBD2 (6 bases). The CDR3 consists of 17 residues. V lost 1 base to trimming and J lost 3 bases, with 19 bases between them. CDR1 and CDR2 (germline): MGHRA, YSYEKL. The CDR3 protein is CASSQAGGTTVLYEQYF. CDR3 in DNA: TGCGCCAGCAGCCAAGCCGGGGGAACTACTGTCCTCTACGAGCAGTACTTC.

The CDR3 protein is CSASHALAGSSYNEQFF. The CDR3 coding sequence is TGCAGTGCTAGTCACGCGCTAGCGGGGAGCTCCTACAATGAGCAGTTCTTC. The V and J genes are TRBV20-1 and TRBJ2-1, with 9 positions matching TRBD2. The CDR3 loop spans 17 amino acids. The V and J ends lost 3 bases and 0 bases, in that order; junction bases with no gene match: 9. Germline V CDR1 and CDR2: DFQATT, SNEGSKA (reference sequence).

The rearrangement uses TRBV5-1 and TRBJ1-1; 10 bases are shared with TRBD1. Losses at the gene ends were 3 bases for V and 5 bases for J; bases not matched to a gene: 7. Germline loops: CDR1 SGHRS, CDR2 YFSETQ. The CDR3 loop spans 15 amino acids. The CDR3 sequence is CASSSTTGGYTEAFF. CDR3 DNA sequence: TGCGCCAGCAGCTCCACGACAGGGGGCTATACTGAAGCTTTCTTT.

The chain combines TRBV5-1 with TRBJ2-7, with D unclear. The germline V gene has CDR1 SGHRS and CDR2 YFSETQ. The germline V and J ends were trimmed by 2 bases and 4 bases, with 10 bases remaining between them. This CDR3 spans 13 amino acids. The CDR3 DNA reads TGCGCCAGCAGCTTAGAACTCCTTTACGAGCAGTACTTC. It yields the protein CASSLELLYEQYF. The full variable domain, completed using reference TRBV5-1 and TRBJ2-7, is KAGVTQTPRYLIKTRGQQVTLSCSPISGHRSVSWYQQTPGQGLQFLFEYFSETQRNKGNFPGRFSGRQFSNSRSEMNVSTLELGDSALYLCASSLELLYEQYFGPGTRLTVT.

The genes are TRBV27 and TRBJ2-1, with 7 bases lining up with TRBD2. The CDR3 has 14 amino acids. After removal of 2 bases from V and 2 bases from J, the junction contained 0 bases not matched to a gene. Germline-derived CDR1 and CDR2 are MNHEY and SMNVEV (reference sequence). The CDR3 nucleotides are TGTGCCAGCAGTTTAGCGGGGGCCTACAATGAGCAGTTCTTC. Translated: CASSLAGAYNEQFF.

The V call is TRBV15, the J call TRBJ1-2, with 8 bases identical to TRBD1. This CDR3 has 17 amino acids. V lost 0 bases and J lost 1; bases outside the gene matches: 7. Germline V gene data show CDR1 as LNHNV and CDR2 as YYDKDF (reference sequence). The CDR3 DNA is TGTGCCACCAGCAGAGAAACACAGGGGGTAGATAACTATGGCTACACCTTC. The encoded protein is CATSRETQGVDNYGYTF.

The chain uses TRBV4-3 and TRBJ2-1; a weak D match, TRBD2 (6 bases). The V and J ends lost 0 bases and 2 bases respectively, with 11 bases between them. CDR3 length: 16 amino acids. Germline V CDR1 and CDR2: LGHNA, YSLEER. CDR3 region: CASSQDGGEPYNEQFF. CDR3 sequence (DNA): TGCGCCAGCAGCCAAGACGGCGGGGAGCCCTACAATGAGCAGTTCTTC.

The chain employs TRBV18 and TRBJ1-5; D not certain. This CDR3 has 16 residues. V was pared by 6 bases and J by 2 bases, with 17 bases between. From germline, CDR1 is KGHSH and CDR2 LQKENI. This chain's CDR3 is CASSPTAPAGNQPQHF. DNA of the CDR3: TGTGCCAGCTCCCCTACGGCTCCGGCGGGCAATCAGCCCCAGCATTTT.

The V and J genes are TRBV5-1 and TRBJ1-2, with TRBD1 matching over 8 bases. The V and J ends lost 5 bases and 7 bases, in that order; junction bases with no gene match: 13. The V gene's germline CDR1 is SGHRS and CDR2 YFSETQ. The CDR3 sequence is 15 residues long. CDR3 residues: CASRRQQGDSGGYTF. For the CDR3, the DNA is TGCGCCAGCAGGCGTCAACAGGGGGATTCTGGTGGCTACACCTTC. Based on the CDR3 plus reference TRBV5-1 and TRBJ1-2, the full variable domain is KAGVTQTPRYLIKTRGQQVTLSCSPISGHRSVSWYQQTPGQGLQFLFEYFSETQRNKGNFPGRFSGRQFSNSRSEMNVSTLELGDSALYLCASRRQQGDSGGYTFGSGTRLTVV.

The V call is TRBV7-8, the J call TRBJ1-2; unclear D gene. Trimming took off 3 bases at V and 3 bases at J, with 14 bases between the two ends. The CDR3 loop spans 15 amino acids. Germline values: CDR1 SGHVS, CDR2 FQNEAQ. CDR3 in amino acids: CASSFTDYTDYGYTF. The CDR3 DNA is TGTGCCAGCAGCTTTACAGATTACACTGACTATGGCTACACCTTC.